This TCR beta chain was sequenced for a study of control samples from healthy donors and cancer patients (dated by TCRdb to about 2020). On this clone: Its antigen is unknown. Qualities for individual bases were not recorded, and no much larger clone is one base off.

Receptors were amplified or captured by the immunoSEQ multiplex PCR assay. Not all clones reach the TCRdb copy of this immuneACCESS table, which keeps in-frame sequences only. Checked studies attribute under half of the gap to unresolved V genes and leave the rest unexplained. This sample holds 150,000 to 200,000 clones; 90% were observed only once. The ten largest clones add up to about 1.4% of the sample. The CDR3, cysteine through phenylalanine, is 15 amino acids long. The only DNA kept is the CDR3, 45 bases in frame from the first base. V is pruned by 5 bases and J by 6 bases, leaving 7 bases of the junction without a gene match. As encoded in the germline V gene, CDR1 is SGHTA while CDR2 is FQGNSA.

The sequenced material came from blood. The receptor was derived from a woman between 50 and 59 years old in good health. The V and J segments used are TRBV7-2 and TRBJ1-5; 10 bases in the junction line up with TRBD1. The CDR3 corresponds to CASSPWGQGFQPQHF. The DNA is TGTGCCAGCAGCCCTTGGGGACAGGGGTTTCAGCCCCAGCATTTT.